This entry describes one T cell receptor (beta chain). Per germline, CDR1 LNHDA and CDR2 SQIVND (reference sequence). Deletions cut 2 bases from V and 11 bases from J, with 18 bases between. The length of the CDR3 is 14 residues. In the original analysis: Reference gene primer amplification yielded estimated nucleated cell counts. Clones were read by immunoSEQ multiplex PCR, and TCRdb kept only the in-frame ones, dropping some. V and J calls plus clone size are reproduced from that table; the DNA served to infer D and trimming. Here the sample spans 200,000 to 300,000 clones, nearly 85% being singletons. This sample was included in a study of blood T cell repertoires in COVID-19. Across the whole study: From the United States, Italy and Spain came samples of acute and convalescent COVID-19. From T cells, B-cell-depleted T cells, or PBMCs came the material, which was cDNA or gDNA.

Material for sequencing was peripheral blood. The TCR was taken from a human donor in a cohort sampled during active COVID-19. This chain uses TRBV19 with TRBJ1-1; D gene uncertain. The CDR3 protein is CASSISTSNWQAFF. CDR3 nucleotides: TGTGCCAGTAGTATATCGACATCAAACTGGCAGGCTTTCTTT. Combining the CDR3 with reference TRBV19 and TRBJ1-1 gives the whole variable domain DGGITQSPKYLFRKEGQNVTLSCEQNLNHDAMYWYRQDPGQGLRLIYYSQIVNDFQKGDIAEGYSVSREKKESFPLTVTSAQKNPTAFYLCASSISTSNWQAFFGQGTRLTVV.